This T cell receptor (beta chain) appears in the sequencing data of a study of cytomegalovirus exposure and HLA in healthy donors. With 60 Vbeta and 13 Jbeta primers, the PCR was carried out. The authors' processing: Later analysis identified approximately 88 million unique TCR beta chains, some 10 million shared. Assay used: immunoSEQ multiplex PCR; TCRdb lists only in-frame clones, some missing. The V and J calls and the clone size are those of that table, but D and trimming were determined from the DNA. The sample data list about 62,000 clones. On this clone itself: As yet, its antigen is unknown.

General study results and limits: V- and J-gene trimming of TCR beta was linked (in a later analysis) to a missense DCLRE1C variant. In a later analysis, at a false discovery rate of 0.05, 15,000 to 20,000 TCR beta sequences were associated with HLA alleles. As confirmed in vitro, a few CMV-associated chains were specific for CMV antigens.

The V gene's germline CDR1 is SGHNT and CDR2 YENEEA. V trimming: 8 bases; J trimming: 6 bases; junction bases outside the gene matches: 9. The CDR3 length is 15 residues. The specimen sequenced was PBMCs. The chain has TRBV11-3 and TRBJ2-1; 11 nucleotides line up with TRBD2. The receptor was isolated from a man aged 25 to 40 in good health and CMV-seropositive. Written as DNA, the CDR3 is TGTGCCAGCTCTGGGTTAGGACTAGCGGGCAATGAGCAGTTCTTC. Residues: CASSGLGLAGNEQFF.